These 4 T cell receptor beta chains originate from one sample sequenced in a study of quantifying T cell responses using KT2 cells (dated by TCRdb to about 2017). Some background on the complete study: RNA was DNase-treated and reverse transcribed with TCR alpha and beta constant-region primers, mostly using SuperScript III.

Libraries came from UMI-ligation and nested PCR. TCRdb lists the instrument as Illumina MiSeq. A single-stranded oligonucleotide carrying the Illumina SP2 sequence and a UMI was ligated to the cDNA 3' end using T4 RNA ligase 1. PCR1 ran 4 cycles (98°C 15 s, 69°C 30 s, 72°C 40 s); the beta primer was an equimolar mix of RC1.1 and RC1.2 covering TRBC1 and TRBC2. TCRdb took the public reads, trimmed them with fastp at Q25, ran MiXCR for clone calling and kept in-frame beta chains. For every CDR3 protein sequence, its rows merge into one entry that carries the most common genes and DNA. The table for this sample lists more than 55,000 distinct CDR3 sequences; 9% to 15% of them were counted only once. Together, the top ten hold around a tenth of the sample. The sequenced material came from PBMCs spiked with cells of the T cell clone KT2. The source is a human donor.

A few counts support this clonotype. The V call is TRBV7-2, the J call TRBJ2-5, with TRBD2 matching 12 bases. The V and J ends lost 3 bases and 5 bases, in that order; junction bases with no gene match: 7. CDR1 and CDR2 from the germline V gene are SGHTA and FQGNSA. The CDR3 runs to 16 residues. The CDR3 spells CASSFPGLAGGETQYF. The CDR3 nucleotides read TGTGCCAGCAGCTTCCCGGGACTAGCGGGCGGGGAGACCCAGTACTTC.

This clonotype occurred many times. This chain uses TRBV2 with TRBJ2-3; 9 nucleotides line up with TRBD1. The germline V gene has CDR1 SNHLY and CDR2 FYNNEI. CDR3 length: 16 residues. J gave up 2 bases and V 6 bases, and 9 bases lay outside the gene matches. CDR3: CASSPGQGTSTDTQYF. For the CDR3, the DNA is TGTGCCAGCAGCCCGGGACAGGGAACCTCCACAGATACGCAGTATTTT.

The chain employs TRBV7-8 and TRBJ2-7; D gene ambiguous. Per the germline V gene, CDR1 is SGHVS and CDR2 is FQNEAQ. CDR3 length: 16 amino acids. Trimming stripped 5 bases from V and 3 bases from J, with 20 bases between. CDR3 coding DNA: TGTGCCAGCAGCCCGACCCTCCGGTGGGCCTACTACGAGCAGTACTTC. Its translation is CASSPTLRWAYYEQYF.

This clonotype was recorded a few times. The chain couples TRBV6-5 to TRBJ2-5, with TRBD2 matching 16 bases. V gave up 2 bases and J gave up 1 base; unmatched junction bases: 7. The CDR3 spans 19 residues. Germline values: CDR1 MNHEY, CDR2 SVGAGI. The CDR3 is CASSYTGLAGGLSQETQYF. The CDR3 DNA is TGTGCCAGCAGTTACACGGGACTAGCGGGGGGGCTTTCCCAAGAGACCCAGTACTTC.